The clone carrying this TCR beta chain was counted between two and nine times. The antigen is undetermined. The entry originates in a study of beta chain features in type 1 diabetes. Overall study: Investigators examined approximately 100,000,000 sorted cells across all samples.

The V and J ends lost 1 base and 4 bases respectively, with 8 bases between them. The CDR3 sequence is 13 residues long. Germline loops: CDR1 SGHRS, CDR2 YFSETQ. TCRB transcripts that were expressed got sequenced, as all of the isolated RNA had been reverse transcribed. Read counts averaged around 3.6 million for samples of naive, central memory and regulatory T cells. Profiled with immunoSEQ multiplex PCR; TCRdb holds only in-frame clones, not every one. This table has hundreds of thousands of clones, about 71% appearing once. The study, taken as a whole, reports: TCRB CDR3s from Type 1 diabetes patients were moderately but significantly shorter in all four CD4+ subsets.

Naive, central memory, regulatory and stem cell-like memory cells within the CD4+ compartment were sorted using CD45RO/CCR7/CD25/CD127/CD95/CD27. The V call is TRBV5-1, the J call TRBJ2-5, with unresolved D. Sequencing was performed on naive CD4+ T cells from blood. This receptor was taken from a man aged 25 to 40 in good health. For the CDR3, the DNA is TGCGCCAGCAGCTTGAGTATTGGAGAGACCCAGTACTTC. Protein product: CASSLSIGETQYF.